The 23 T cell receptor beta chains in this list originate from one sample, sequenced in a study of blood T cells in healthy people across ages. Primed by a sample-barcoded 5' primer and a J-beta primer mix, a second PCR proceeded for roughly 7 to 11 cycles. TCRdb independently ran MiXCR on the 5' RACE reads; one entry per CDR3 protein. This table holds some 850,000 distinct CDR3 sequences, approximately 24% found once. The sample also formed part of further work on T cells of mothers and their children.

What was sequenced was blood. Receptors originate from a boy younger than 18 in good health.

The chain has TRBV7-9 and TRBJ1-1; 8 bases are shared with TRBD1. V was pared by 5 bases and J by 5 bases, with 4 bases of the junction left unmatched. Germline CDR1 and CDR2: SEHNR and FQNEAQ (reference sequence). The CDR3 length is 13 residues. The chain's CDR3 is CASSPRGRTEAFF. Written as DNA, the CDR3 is TGTGCCAGCAGCCCCAGGGGGCGGACTGAAGCTTTCTTT.

This clonotype occurred a few times. The rearrangement uses TRBV29-1 and TRBJ2-3; 9 positions agree with TRBD2. Germline assignment: CDR1 SQVTM and CDR2 ANQGSEA. This CDR3 has 15 amino acids. V was clipped by 2 bases and J by 3 bases; unmatched bases: 6. The CDR3 loop reads CSVEKIAGATDTQYF. Written as DNA, the CDR3 is TGCAGCGTTGAAAAAATAGCGGGGGCTACAGATACGCAGTATTTT.

This clonotype was seen more than once but under ten times. V gene TRBV29-1 combines with J gene TRBJ1-2, with 9 nucleotides matching TRBD1. J gave up 2 bases and V 6 bases, and 4 bases lay outside the gene matches. CDR1 is SQVTM, CDR2 ANQGSEA, per germline. This CDR3 is built from 13 residues. The DNA for the CDR3 is TGCAGCGTCATGGGACAGGGAAACTATGGCTACACCTTC. Its translation is CSVMGQGNYGYTF.

This chain joins TRBV3-1 and TRBJ1-5; D gene ambiguous. Deletions cut 1 base from V and 4 bases from J, with 14 bases between. Germline V gene lookup returns CDR1 LGHDT and CDR2 YNNKEL (reference sequence). The CDR3 runs 16 residues. The CDR3 region is CASSQGVGSENQPQHF. CDR3 bases: TGTGCCAGCAGCCAAGGAGTGGGGTCGGAAAATCAGCCCCAGCATTTT.

The chain joins TRBV5-5 to TRBJ2-1; 9 positions agree with TRBD1. Trimming removed 3 bases from V and 2 bases from J; junction bases left unmatched: 9. This CDR3 spans 17 amino acids. Germline lookup yields CDR1 SGHKS and CDR2 YYEKEE (reference sequence). The CDR3 nucleotides read TGTGCCAGCAGCTGGAATCTCGGGACAGGGCCCTACAATGAGCAGTTCTTC. Protein product: CASSWNLGTGPYNEQFF. Drawing the rest from reference TRBV5-5 and TRBJ2-1, the complete variable domain is DAGVTQSPTHLIKTRGQQVTLRCSPISGHKSVSWYQQVLGQGPQFIFQYYEKEERGRGNFPDRFSARQFPNYSSELNVNALLLGDSALYLCASSWNLGTGPYNEQFFGPGTRLTVL.

This clonotype has a handful of counts. The rearrangement links TRBV27 to TRBJ2-5; TRBD2 might be the D (6 bases). TRBJ2-1 matches the DNA end more closely, so the J call is doubtful. Germline lookup yields CDR1 MNHEY and CDR2 SMNVEV (reference sequence). The CDR3 covers 15 residues. CDR3 loop: CASSLSSMGRNEQFF. CDR3 DNA sequence: TGTGCCAGCAGTTTATCCTCCATGGGGAGGAATGAGCAGTTCTTC.

V is TRBV28 and J is TRBJ2-3; 8 positions agree with TRBD2. Per the germline V gene, CDR1 is MDHEN and CDR2 is SYDVKM. The CDR3 is made up of 17 amino acids. V trimming: 4 bases; J trimming: 0 bases; junction bases outside the gene matches: 9. This CDR3 is CASSYSVGGASTDTQYF. CDR3 sequence (DNA): TGTGCCAGCAGTTACAGTGTCGGGGGGGCTAGCACAGATACGCAGTATTTT.

CDR3 nucleotide sequence: TGCGCCAGCAGCTTGGATGGAGGGGGCTCCCCCGAGCAGTACTTC. Translating gives CASSLDGGGSPEQYF. The gene calls are TRBV5-1 and TRBJ2-5; D is perhaps TRBD1 (7 bases). The J call is doubtful: the DNA matches TRBJ2-7 better. The CDR3 length is 15 residues. Germline lookup yields CDR1 SGHRS and CDR2 YFSETQ.

J is TRBJ2-1 and V is TRBV3-1; D not resolved. Germline CDR1 is LGHDT and CDR2 is YNNKEL (reference sequence). V lost 5 bases to trimming and J lost 6 bases, with 8 bases between them. This CDR3 spans 12 amino acids. CDR3 loop: CASSFRANEQFF. CDR3 in DNA: TGTGCCAGCAGCTTCCGGGCCAATGAGCAGTTCTTC.

The V gene is TRBV7-9, the J gene TRBJ1-4; D gene unclear. V lost 4 bases and J 7 bases, leaving 16 bases between the germline ends. Germline V gene lookup returns CDR1 SEHNR and CDR2 FQNEAQ (reference sequence). This CDR3 comprises 15 residues. The CDR3 nucleotides are TGTGCCAGCAGCTCCCTCTCCCCTGCGGGTGAAAAACTGTTTTTT. It specifies CASSSLSPAGEKLFF.

J is TRBJ2-1 and V is TRBV7-9; 9 bases align to TRBD1. This CDR3 has 18 residues. CDR1 is SEHNR, CDR2 FQNEAQ, per germline (reference sequence). J was trimmed by 9 bases and V by 2 bases; bases with no gene match: 17. CDR3 residues: CASSLFSGGTGYAPEQFF. As DNA, the CDR3 is TGTGCCAGCAGCTTATTCTCTGGGGGGACAGGGTACGCCCCTGAGCAGTTCTTC.

This clonotype has only a few counts. The chain links TRBV29-1 to TRBJ2-2, with D possibly TRBD1 on 6 matching bases. The germline V gene encodes CDR1 SQVTM and CDR2 ANQGSEA. V gave up 1 base and J gave up 5 bases, with 11 bases separating them. The CDR3 runs 14 residues. The CDR3: CSVEASGATGELFF. CDR3 DNA: TGCAGCGTTGAAGCGTCAGGGGCTACCGGGGAGCTGTTTTTT.

This chain joins TRBV12-3 or TRBV12-4 and TRBJ2-5; 7 bases line up with TRBD2. After removal of 1 base from V and 5 bases from J, the junction contained 7 bases not matched to a gene. CDR3 length equals 15 residues. CDR3 residues: CASSLGGRRGETQYF. The CDR3 nucleotides read TGTGCCAGCAGTTTAGGCGGGAGACGGGGGGAGACCCAGTACTTC.

This clonotype showed up just a few times. V gene TRBV20-1 combines with J gene TRBJ2-1; 7 bases align to TRBD2. This CDR3 is built from 14 residues. The germline gives CDR1 DFQATT, CDR2 SNEGSKA (reference sequence). V dropped 7 bases and J dropped 1; count of bases not matched to a gene: 7. The DNA for the CDR3 is TGCAGTGTGCGCGGGGGAGGTTCCTACAATGAGCAGTTCTTC. It specifies CSVRGGGSYNEQFF.

Only a few counts were recorded for this clonotype. The V gene is TRBV6-2 or TRBV6-3, the J gene TRBJ2-1; 11 bases map to TRBD2. Germline V lookup: CDR1 MNHEY, CDR2 SVGEGT. V lost 2 bases, J lost 4 bases, and 4 bases stayed unmatched. CDR3 length: 16 amino acids. In DNA form, the CDR3 reads TGTGCCAGCAGTTACCGGACTAGCGGGCGGTACAATGAGCAGTTCTTC. Protein product: CASSYRTSGRYNEQFF.

The chain joins TRBV27 to TRBJ2-5; the match to TRBD2 covers 7 bases. There are 15 residues in the CDR3. Trimming removed 2 bases from V and 7 bases from J; junction bases left unmatched: 10. The V gene's germline CDR1 is MNHEY and CDR2 SMNVEV (reference sequence). The CDR3 region is CASSLGGVGTLTQYF. The DNA of the CDR3 is TGTGCCAGCAGTTTAGGGGGGGTGGGGACCCTGACCCAGTACTTC.

The chain couples TRBV29-1 to TRBJ2-3, with a possible D match to TRBD1 (6 bases). This CDR3 spans 13 amino acids. V lost 8 bases and J lost 0, with 12 bases in between. Germline V CDR1 and CDR2: SQVTM, ANQGSEA. The CDR3 loop reads CSRTGPSTDTQYF. CDR3 DNA: TGCAGCCGTACAGGGCCTAGCACAGATACGCAGTATTTT.

A single count supports this clonotype. The chain recombines TRBV7-2 with TRBJ1-3; no firm D call. The CDR3 runs to 17 residues. Trimming removed 0 bases from V and 0 bases from J, with 12 bases in between. Germline V CDR1 and CDR2: SGHTA, FQGNSA. This chain's CDR3 is CASSLALTGRSGNTIYF. The CDR3 DNA reads TGTGCCAGCAGCTTAGCGCTTACGGGTCGCTCTGGAAACACCATATATTTT.

V gene TRBV28 combines with J gene TRBJ2-7; D unresolved. The CDR3 has 12 amino acids. Germline CDR1 MDHEN, CDR2 SYDVKM. The V and J ends lost 4 bases and 5 bases respectively, with 9 bases between them. The CDR3 reads CASSSGIHEQYF. In nucleotides, the CDR3 is TGTGCCAGCAGTTCCGGAATTCACGAGCAGTACTTC.

This clonotype was found a few times. The rearrangement links TRBV7-2 to TRBJ2-7; 7 bases line up with TRBD1. CDR3 length equals 12 residues. Germline-derived CDR1 and CDR2 are SGHTA and FQGNSA. J lost 6 bases, V lost 5 bases, and 4 bases had no gene match. CDR3 sequence reads: CASSPQGFEQYF. The CDR3 nucleotides are TGTGCCAGCAGCCCACAGGGGTTCGAGCAGTACTTC.

The rearrangement joins TRBV20-1 to TRBJ2-4; D uncertain. The CDR3 is 16 amino acids. Germline V gene lookup returns CDR1 DFQATT and CDR2 SNEGSKA (reference sequence). V was cut by 0 bases and J by 0 bases, with 12 bases left in between. The CDR3 sequence is CSARDFASLAKNIQYF. CDR3 coding DNA: TGCAGTGCTAGAGATTTTGCGTCTCTAGCCAAAAACATTCAGTACTTC.

The genes are TRBV16 and TRBJ1-2; weak D call: TRBD1 (5 bases). Per the germline V gene, CDR1 is KGHSY and CDR2 is FQNENV. Trimming left V 1 base short and J 6 bases short, with 15 bases between. This CDR3 region has 15 residues. CDR3 sequence (DNA): TGTGCCAGCAGCCAATTGGGGACTTTCTATAATGGCTACACCTTC. Protein: CASSQLGTFYNGYTF.

V and J are TRBV30 and TRBJ2-3; D may be TRBD1 (6 bases). V lost 2 bases and J 3 bases, leaving 9 bases between the germline ends. The CDR3 consists of 13 residues. CDR1 is GTSNPN, CDR2 SVGIG, per germline (reference sequence). The CDR3 spells CAWSYRVTDTQYF. The CDR3 bases are TGTGCCTGGAGTTACAGGGTGACAGATACGCAGTATTTT.